Shown below are 3 T cell receptor beta chains from a single sample sequenced in a study of blood T cell repertoires in COVID-19. TCRdb keeps only in-frame clones here, not all; method: immunoSEQ multiplex PCR. The table shows 100,000 or so clones, with about 76% occurring only once. The sequenced sample consisted of peripheral blood. The receptors come from an older woman with acute or convalescent COVID-19.

This clone appeared a few times. The chain has TRBV24-1 and TRBJ1-5; D not resolved. The V gene's germline CDR1 is KGHDR and CDR2 SFDVKD. Trimming left V 9 bases short and J 0 bases short, with 11 bases between. CDR3 length: 14 residues. CDR3 sequence reads: CATGRGDSNQPQHF. The CDR3 nucleotides read TGTGCCACCGGCCGGGGAGATAGCAATCAGCCCCAGCATTTT.

This clone was recorded once. This chain uses TRBV5-5 with TRBJ1-6, with D possibly TRBD1 on 6 matching bases. The CDR3 is 15 amino acids. CDR1 and CDR2 (germline): SGHKS, YYEKEE (reference sequence). Trimming cost V 0 bases and J 7 bases, with 11 bases left between them. CDR3 in DNA: TGTGCCAGCAGCTTGGGGGCAGGGGTCAATTCACCCCTCCACTTT. Its translation: CASSLGAGVNSPLHF.

The rearrangement joins TRBV5-4 to TRBJ2-7, with 12 bases matching TRBD2. With V trimmed by 4 bases and J by 0 bases, 2 bases remained unmatched. CDR3 length: 15 amino acids. In germline, CDR1 is SGHNT, CDR2 YYREEE (reference sequence). The CDR3 reads CASSLAGGPSYEQYF. CDR3 DNA: TGTGCCAGCAGCCTAGCGGGGGGGCCCTCCTACGAGCAGTACTTC.